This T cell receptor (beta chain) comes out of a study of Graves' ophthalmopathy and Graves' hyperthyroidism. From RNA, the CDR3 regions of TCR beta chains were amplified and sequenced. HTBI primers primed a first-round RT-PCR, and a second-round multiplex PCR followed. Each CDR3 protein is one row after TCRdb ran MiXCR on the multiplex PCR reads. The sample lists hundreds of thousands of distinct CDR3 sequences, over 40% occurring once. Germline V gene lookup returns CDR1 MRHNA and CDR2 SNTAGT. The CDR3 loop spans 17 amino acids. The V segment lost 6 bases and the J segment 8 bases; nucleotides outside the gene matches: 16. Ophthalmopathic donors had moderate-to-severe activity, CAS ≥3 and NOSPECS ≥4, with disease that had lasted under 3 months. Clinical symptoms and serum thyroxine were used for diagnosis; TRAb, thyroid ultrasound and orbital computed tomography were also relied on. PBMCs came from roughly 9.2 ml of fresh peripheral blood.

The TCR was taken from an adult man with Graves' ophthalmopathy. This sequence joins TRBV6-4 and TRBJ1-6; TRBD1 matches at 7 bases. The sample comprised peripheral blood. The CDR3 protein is CASRPPAYKGAYSPLHF. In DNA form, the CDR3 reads TGTGCCAGCAGACCCCCCGCATACAAGGGGGCTTATTCACCCCTCCACTTT.